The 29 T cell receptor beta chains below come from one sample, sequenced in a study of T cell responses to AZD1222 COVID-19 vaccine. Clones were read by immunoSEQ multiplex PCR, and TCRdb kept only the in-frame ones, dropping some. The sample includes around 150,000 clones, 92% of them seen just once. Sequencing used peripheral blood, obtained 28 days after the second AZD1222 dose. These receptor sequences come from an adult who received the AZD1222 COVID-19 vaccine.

The CDR3 is CASSFTGRNEQYF. CDR3 bases: TGTGCCAGCAGTTTCACCGGGCGCAACGAGCAGTACTTC. This chain uses TRBV12-3 or TRBV12-4 with TRBJ2-7; D gene ambiguous. This CDR3 is built from 13 residues. The ends were cut back, 3 bases at V and 5 bases at J, with 11 bases in the middle.

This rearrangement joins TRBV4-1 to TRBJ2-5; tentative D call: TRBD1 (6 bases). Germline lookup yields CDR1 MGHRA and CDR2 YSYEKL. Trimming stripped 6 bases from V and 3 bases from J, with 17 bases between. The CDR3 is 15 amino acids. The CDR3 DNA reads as TGCGCCAGCAGTCGGGCAATCTACAGGGAAGAGACCCAGTACTTC. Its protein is CASSRAIYREETQYF.

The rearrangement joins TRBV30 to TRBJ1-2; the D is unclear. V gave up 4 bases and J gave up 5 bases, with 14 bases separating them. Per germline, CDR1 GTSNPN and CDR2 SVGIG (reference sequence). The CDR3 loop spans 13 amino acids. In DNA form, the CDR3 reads TGTGCCTGGAAATACAGTGGCCCATATGGCTACACCTTC. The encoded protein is CAWKYSGPYGYTF.

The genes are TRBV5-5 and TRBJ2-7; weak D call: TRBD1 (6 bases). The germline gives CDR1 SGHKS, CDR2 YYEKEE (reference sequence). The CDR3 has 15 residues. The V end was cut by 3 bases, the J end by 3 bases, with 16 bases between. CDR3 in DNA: TGTGCCAGCAGCTCGCCCCAGGGGAATCTCTACGAGCAGTACTTC. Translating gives CASSSPQGNLYEQYF.

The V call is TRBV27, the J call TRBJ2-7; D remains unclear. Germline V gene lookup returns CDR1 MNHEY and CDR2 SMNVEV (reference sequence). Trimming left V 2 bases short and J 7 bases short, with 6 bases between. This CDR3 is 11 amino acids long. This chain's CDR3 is CASSLGQEQYF. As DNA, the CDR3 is TGTGCCAGCAGTTTAGGGCAGGAGCAGTACTTC.

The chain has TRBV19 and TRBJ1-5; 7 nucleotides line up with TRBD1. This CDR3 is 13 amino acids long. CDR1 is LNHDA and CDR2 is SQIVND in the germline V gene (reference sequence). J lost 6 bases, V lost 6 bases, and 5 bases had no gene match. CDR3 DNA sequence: TGTGCCAGTAGACCAGGGACAGTTCAGCCCCAGCATTTT. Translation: CASRPGTVQPQHF. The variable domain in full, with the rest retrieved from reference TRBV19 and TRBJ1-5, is DGGITQSPKYLFRKEGQNVTLSCEQNLNHDAMYWYRQDPGQGLRLIYYSQIVNDFQKGDIAEGYSVSREKKESFPLTVTSAQKNPTAFYLCASRPGTVQPQHFGDGTRLSIL.

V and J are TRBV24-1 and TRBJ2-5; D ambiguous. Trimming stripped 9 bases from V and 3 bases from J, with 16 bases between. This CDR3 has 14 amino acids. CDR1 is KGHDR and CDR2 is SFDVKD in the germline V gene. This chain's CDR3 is CATGLGLGEETQYF. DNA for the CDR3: TGTGCCACCGGGCTAGGTCTCGGTGAAGAGACCCAGTACTTC.

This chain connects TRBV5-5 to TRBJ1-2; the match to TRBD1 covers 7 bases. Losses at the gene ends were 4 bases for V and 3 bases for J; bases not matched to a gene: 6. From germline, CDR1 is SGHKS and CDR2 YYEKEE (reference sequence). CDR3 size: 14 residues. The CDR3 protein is CASSPRDSYYGYTF. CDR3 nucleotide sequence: TGTGCCAGCAGCCCCCGGGACAGCTACTATGGCTACACCTTC.

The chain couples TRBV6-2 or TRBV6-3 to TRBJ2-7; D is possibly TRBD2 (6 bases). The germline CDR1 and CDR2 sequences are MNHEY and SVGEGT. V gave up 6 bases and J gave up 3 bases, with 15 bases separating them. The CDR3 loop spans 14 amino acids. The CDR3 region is CASSDLGGGYEQYF. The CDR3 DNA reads TGTGCCAGCAGCGACCTGGGAGGAGGCTACGAGCAGTACTTC.

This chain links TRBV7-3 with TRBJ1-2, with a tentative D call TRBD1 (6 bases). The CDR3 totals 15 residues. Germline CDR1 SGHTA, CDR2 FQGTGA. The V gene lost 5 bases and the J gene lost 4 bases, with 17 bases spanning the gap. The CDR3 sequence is CASSPTSDSSYGYTF. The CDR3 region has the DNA TGTGCCAGCAGCCCGACTTCGGACAGTTCCTATGGCTACACCTTC.

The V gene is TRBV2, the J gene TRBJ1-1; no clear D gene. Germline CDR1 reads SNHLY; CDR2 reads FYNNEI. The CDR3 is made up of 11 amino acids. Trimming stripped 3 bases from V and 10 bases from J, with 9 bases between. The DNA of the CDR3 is TGTGCCAGCAGTGAGGGTGTACGAGCTTTCTTT. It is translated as CASSEGVRAFF.

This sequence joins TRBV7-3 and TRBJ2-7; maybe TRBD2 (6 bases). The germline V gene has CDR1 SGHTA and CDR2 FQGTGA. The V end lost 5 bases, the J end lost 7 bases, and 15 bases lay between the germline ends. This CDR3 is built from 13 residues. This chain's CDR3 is CASSLSSVGEQYF. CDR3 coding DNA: TGTGCCAGCAGCCTATCTAGCGTGGGGGAGCAGTACTTC.

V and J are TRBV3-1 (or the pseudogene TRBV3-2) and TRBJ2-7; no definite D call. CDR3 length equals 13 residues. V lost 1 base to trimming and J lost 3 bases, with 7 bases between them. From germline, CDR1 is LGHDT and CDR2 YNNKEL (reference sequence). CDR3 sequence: CASSQGVGYEQYF. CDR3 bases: TGTGCCAGCAGCCAAGGGGTGGGCTACGAGCAGTACTTC.

CDR3 amino acids: CASSDWGNTEAFF. For the CDR3, the DNA is TGTGCCAGCAGTGATTGGGGGAACACTGAAGCTTTCTTT. This chain connects TRBV2 to TRBJ1-1; D is ambiguous. This CDR3 has 13 residues. The V gene's germline CDR1 is SNHLY and CDR2 FYNNEI. V was cut by 3 bases and J by 1 base, with 6 bases left in between.

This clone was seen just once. The CDR3 bases are TGTGCCAGTAGTATACTTACAGGGGATTCGAGCAATCAGCCCCAGCATTTT. Translating it yields CASSILTGDSSNQPQHF. The chain uses TRBV19 and TRBJ1-5; 7 nucleotides line up with TRBD1. This CDR3 contains 17 residues. CDR1 and CDR2 (germline): LNHDA, SQIVND (reference sequence). Trimming at V came to 2 bases and at J to 1 base, leaving 8 bases not matched to a gene.

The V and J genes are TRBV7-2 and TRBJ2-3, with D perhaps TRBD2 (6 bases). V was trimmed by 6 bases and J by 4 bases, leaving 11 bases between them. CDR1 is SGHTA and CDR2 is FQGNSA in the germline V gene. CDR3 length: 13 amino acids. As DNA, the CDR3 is TGTGCCAGCAGGGCACGGGGGTCAGATACGCAGTATTTT. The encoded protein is CASRARGSDTQYF.

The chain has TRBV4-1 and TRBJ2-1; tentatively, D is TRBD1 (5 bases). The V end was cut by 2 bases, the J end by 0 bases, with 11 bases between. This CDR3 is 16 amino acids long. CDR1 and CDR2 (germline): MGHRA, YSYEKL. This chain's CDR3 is CASSQSQGSSYNEQFF. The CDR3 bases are TGCGCCAGCAGCCAATCCCAGGGTAGCTCCTACAATGAGCAGTTCTTC.

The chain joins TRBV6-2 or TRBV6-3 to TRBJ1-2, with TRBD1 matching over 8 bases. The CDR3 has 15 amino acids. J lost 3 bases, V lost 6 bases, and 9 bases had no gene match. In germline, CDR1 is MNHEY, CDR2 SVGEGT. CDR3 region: CASSEAGQVYYGYTF. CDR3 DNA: TGTGCCAGCAGCGAGGCGGGACAGGTGTACTATGGCTACACCTTC.

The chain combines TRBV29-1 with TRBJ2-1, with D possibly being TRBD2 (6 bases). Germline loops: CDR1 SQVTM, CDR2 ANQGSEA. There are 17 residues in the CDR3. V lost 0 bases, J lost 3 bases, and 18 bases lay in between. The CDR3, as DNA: TGCAGCGTTGAAGATCAAACCCGACTAGTGGTCTACAATGAGCAGTTCTTC. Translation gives CSVEDQTRLVVYNEQFF.

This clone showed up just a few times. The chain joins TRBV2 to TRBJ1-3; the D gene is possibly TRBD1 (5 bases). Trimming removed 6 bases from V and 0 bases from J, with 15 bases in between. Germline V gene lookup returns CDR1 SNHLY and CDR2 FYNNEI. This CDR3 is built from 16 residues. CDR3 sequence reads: CASRTLRALSGNTIYF. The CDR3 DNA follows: TGTGCCAGCAGGACCCTCAGGGCCCTCTCTGGAAACACCATATATTTT.

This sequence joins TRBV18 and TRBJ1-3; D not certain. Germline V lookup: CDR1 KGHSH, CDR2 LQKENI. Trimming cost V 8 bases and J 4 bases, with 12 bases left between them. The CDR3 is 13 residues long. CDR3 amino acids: CASRTPGGNTIYF. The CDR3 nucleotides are TGTGCCAGCCGCACACCAGGAGGAAACACCATATATTTT.

In nucleotides, the CDR3 is TGTGCCAGCAGTGAAGAGGCGGGAGTGGGGTTCTTC. Translated: CASSEEAGVGFF. V usage is TRBV2 and J usage is TRBJ2-1; 7 nucleotides align to TRBD2. The CDR3 contains 12 residues. The V segment lost 1 base and the J segment 15 bases; nucleotides outside the gene matches: 6. Looked up from germline, CDR1 is SNHLY and CDR2 is FYNNEI.

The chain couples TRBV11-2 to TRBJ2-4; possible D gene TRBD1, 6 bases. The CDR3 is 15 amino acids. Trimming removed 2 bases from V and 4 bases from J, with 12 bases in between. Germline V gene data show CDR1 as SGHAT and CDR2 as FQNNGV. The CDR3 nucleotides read TGTGCCAGCAGCTTATACACAGGGTCAAAAAACATTCAGTACTTC. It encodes CASSLYTGSKNIQYF.

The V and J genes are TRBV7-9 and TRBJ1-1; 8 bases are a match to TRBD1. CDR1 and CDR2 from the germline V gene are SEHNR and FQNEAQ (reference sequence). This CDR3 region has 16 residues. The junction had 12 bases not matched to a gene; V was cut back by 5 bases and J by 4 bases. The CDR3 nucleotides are TGTGCCAGCAGCGCCCATCTCGGACAGGGTGCCACTGAAGCTTTCTTT. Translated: CASSAHLGQGATEAFF.

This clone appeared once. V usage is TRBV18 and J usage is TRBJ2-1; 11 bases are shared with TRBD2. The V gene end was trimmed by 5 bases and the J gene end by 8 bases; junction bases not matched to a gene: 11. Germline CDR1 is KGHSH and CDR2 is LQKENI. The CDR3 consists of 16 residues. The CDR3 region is CASSSLAGGPGDEQFF. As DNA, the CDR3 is TGTGCCAGCTCAAGTTTAGCGGGAGGGCCAGGCGATGAGCAGTTCTTC.

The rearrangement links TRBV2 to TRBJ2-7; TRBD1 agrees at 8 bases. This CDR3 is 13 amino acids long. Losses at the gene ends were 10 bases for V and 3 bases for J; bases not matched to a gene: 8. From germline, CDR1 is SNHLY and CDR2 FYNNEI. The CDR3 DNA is TGTGCCACCATGGACAGGGACCTCTACGAGCAGTACTTC. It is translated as CATMDRDLYEQYF.

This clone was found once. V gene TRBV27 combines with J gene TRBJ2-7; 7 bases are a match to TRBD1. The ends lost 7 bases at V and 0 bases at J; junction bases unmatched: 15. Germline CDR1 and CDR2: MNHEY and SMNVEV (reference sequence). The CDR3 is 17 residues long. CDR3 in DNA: TGTGCCAGCACCCGACCCGAACAGGGGATGTGCTCCTACGAGCAGTACTTC. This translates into CASTRPEQGMCSYEQYF.

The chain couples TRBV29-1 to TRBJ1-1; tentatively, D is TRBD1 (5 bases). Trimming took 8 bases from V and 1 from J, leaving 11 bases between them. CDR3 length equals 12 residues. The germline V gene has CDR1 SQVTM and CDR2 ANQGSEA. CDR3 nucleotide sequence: TGCAGCTCCCCCGGGACGAACACTGAAGCTTTCTTT. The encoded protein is CSSPGTNTEAFF.

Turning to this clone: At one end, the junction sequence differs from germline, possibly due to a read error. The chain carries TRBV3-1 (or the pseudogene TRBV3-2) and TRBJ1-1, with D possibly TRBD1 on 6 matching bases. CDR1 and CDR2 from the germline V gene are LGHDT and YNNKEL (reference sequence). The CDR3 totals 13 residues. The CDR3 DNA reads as TGTGCCAGCAGGGAGGGGGTCCGAACTGAAGTTTTCTTT. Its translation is CASREGVRTEVFF.